A selection of T cell receptor beta chains follows, all from one sample in a study of T-cell memory formation after mild COVID-19. TCRdb reprocessed the 5' RACE reads via MiXCR and lists one record per CDR3 protein. There are 300,000 to 350,000 distinct CDR3 sequences in the sample; around 13% occur only once, and about 20% lies in the top ten. The sequencing input was PBMCs or a T cell subset sorted from them (not recorded which). All receptors derive from a young man who had mild COVID-19 (a few samples of this study predate the infection). Cell type and time point are not known. Each CDR3 is given with its conserved first and last residue. A D gene is named only where the DNA matches it firmly. Where a row states a size, it is once, few, many or the class of an expanded clone; other rows omit it.

v_gene	j_gene	abundance	d_gene	CDR3nt	CDR3aa
TRBV7-2	TRBJ2-1	.	.	TGTGCCAGCAGCTTAGTTTCCTCGACATCTTATCAGTTCTTC	CASSLVSSTSYQFF
TRBV6-2/TRBV6-3	TRBJ2-2	few	.	TGTGCCAGCAGTTCCGGAGGCGCGAACACCGGGGAGCTGTTTTTT	CASSSGGANTGELFF
TRBV28	TRBJ2-3	.	.	TGTGCCATCAGAGAGCCTCGGGGGCTGGGAGATACGCAGTATTTT	CAIREPRGLGDTQYF
TRBV5-1	TRBJ2-5	.	.	TGCGCCAGCAGCCTCACTTGGACCGGGATTAGTAGAGAGACCCAGTACTTC	CASSLTWTGISRETQYF
TRBV12-3/TRBV12-4	TRBJ1-4	.	.	TGTGCCAGCAGTCTCGGGGACTCAACTAATGAAAAACTGTTTTTT	CASSLGDSTNEKLFF
TRBV12-3/TRBV12-4	TRBJ2-5	.	TRBD2	TGTGCCAGCAGCCCGGGACTAGCGGGGGTTGTGGAGACCCAGTACTTC	CASSPGLAGVVETQYF
TRBV10-3	TRBJ2-3	few	.	TGTGCCATCAGTGAGTCCCGGGGGTTACTGGGAGATACGCAGTATTTT	CAISESRGLLGDTQYF
TRBV6-2/TRBV6-3	TRBJ2-3	few	TRBD2	TGTGCCAGCAGCCCGACAACTAGCGGTACGCAGTATTTT	CASSPTTSGTQYF
TRBV7-2	TRBJ2-5	many	.	TGTGCCAGCAGCCCACGGGTTGGGTATGGAAAGGAGACCCAGTACTTC	CASSPRVGYGKETQYF
TRBV4-3	TRBJ2-3	many	.	TGCGCCAGCAGCCTAGACAGCCAAGCAGATACGCAGTATTTT	CASSLDSQADTQYF
TRBV25-1	TRBJ2-2	many	.	TGTGCCAGCAGTGAATCTGGGGGCGGGGAGCTGTTTTTT	CASSESGGGELFF
TRBV7-9	TRBJ2-3	few	.	TGTGCCAGCAGCCTATGGGTCACAGATACGCAGTATTTT	CASSLWVTDTQYF
TRBV21-1	TRBJ1-5	.	.	TGTGCCAGCAGCGGGCGGGACAGGGGACAGCCCCAGCATTTT	CASSGRDRGQPQHF
TRBV9	TRBJ1-2	.	.	TGTGCCAGCAGCGTAGGGGCCGCAGGTGGGGGGAACTATGGCTACACCTTC	CASSVGAAGGGNYGYTF
TRBV7-2	TRBJ2-2	.	TRBD1	TGTGCCAGCAGCCCCGACAGGGCGAACACCGGGGAGCTGTTTTTT	CASSPDRANTGELFF
TRBV29-1	TRBJ2-7	many	.	TGCAGCGTTGAGGCCACGGACTACGAGCAGTACTTC	CSVEATDYEQYF
TRBV12-3/TRBV12-4	TRBJ1-4	few	.	TGTGCCAGCAGTTTTGGGACATCTAATGAAAAACTGTTTTTT	CASSFGTSNEKLFF
TRBV19	TRBJ2-7	few	TRBD1	TGTGCCAGTAGCCTTAAGACAGGGGACTTCTACGAGCAGTACTTC	CASSLKTGDFYEQYF
TRBV29-1	TRBJ1-3	many	TRBD1	TGCAGCGTCTCCCGGACAGGGGGTGGAAGAAACACCATATATTTT	CSVSRTGGGRNTIYF
TRBV12-3/TRBV12-4	TRBJ1-1	.	.	TGTGCCAGCAGTTTTGGGCTGCCTCCATCTGGGAACACTGAAGCTTTCTTT	CASSFGLPPSGNTEAFF
TRBV6-6	TRBJ2-7	.	.	TGTGCCAGCAGGCACAGGGGAGGGTCCTACGAGCAGTACTTC	CASRHRGGSYEQYF
TRBV5-1	TRBJ2-1	many	.	TGCGCCAGCAAGCCCCTTGGTGGGAATGACAATGAGCAGTTCTTC	CASKPLGGNDNEQFF
TRBV5-1	TRBJ1-1	many	.	TGCGCCAGCAGTCCTTGGGGGGGAGTGAACACTGAAGCTTTCTTT	CASSPWGGVNTEAFF
TRBV7-2	TRBJ2-5	.	.	TGTGCCAGCAGCTTAAAGGGTGGAGAGACCCAGTACTTC	CASSLKGGETQYF
TRBV9	TRBJ2-7	many	TRBD1	TGTGCCAGCAGCGTAGGAGGACAGGGGGACTACGAGCAGTACTTC	CASSVGGQGDYEQYF
TRBV4-1	TRBJ2-3	.	TRBD2	TGCGCCAGCAGCCATATTAGCGGGGGGTCAGATACGCAGTATTTT	CASSHISGGSDTQYF
TRBV5-1	TRBJ2-1	.	TRBD2	TGCGCCAGCAGCGGCGGACTAGCGGGGAGCTACAATGAGCAGTTCTTC	CASSGGLAGSYNEQFF
TRBV7-9	TRBJ2-3	.	.	TGTGCCAGCAGCATCGGGACAGGGAGCGGGAGAAGCACAGATACGCAGTATTTT	CASSIGTGSGRSTDTQYF
TRBV4-3	TRBJ2-3	few	.	TGCGCCAGCAGCCCACCGGGACACCCTAGCACAGATACGCAGTATTTT	CASSPPGHPSTDTQYF
TRBV7-2	TRBJ2-5	few	.	TGTGCCAGCAGCTTCCGGTCGGCCCTCGGCACCACCCAGTACTTC	CASSFRSALGTTQYF
TRBV6-6	TRBJ2-5	few	.	TGTGCCAGCAGTCCTTCGGGGGGCCGGGGAGAGACCCAGTACTTC	CASSPSGGRGETQYF
TRBV7-2	TRBJ1-2	.	.	TGTGCCAGCGACCCTGTTCAGGGGCCAAATGGCTACACCTTC	CASDPVQGPNGYTF
TRBV4-3	TRBJ2-2	few	TRBD2	TGCGCCAGCAGCCAACGGCGCGGGGGGGCCGACGGGGAGCTGTTTTTT	CASSQRRGGADGELFF
TRBV29-1	TRBJ2-7	.	.	TGCAGCGTTCAGGAGAAAGGCTACGAGCAGTACTTC	CSVQEKGYEQYF
TRBV2	TRBJ1-5	.	.	TGTGCCACTAAACAAGAGGTTAATCAGCCCCAGCATTTT	CATKQEVNQPQHF
TRBV19	TRBJ2-7	.	.	TGTGCCAGTATGGGCGGGTCGGCCACCTACGAGCAGTACTTC	CASMGGSATYEQYF
TRBV13	TRBJ2-5	few	TRBD1	TGTGCCAGCAGCGACAGGGGAAAGACCCAGTACTTC	CASSDRGKTQYF
TRBV7-9	TRBJ2-5	few	.	TGTGCCAGCAGCCTAGACATATATCAAGAGACCCAGTACTTC	CASSLDIYQETQYF
TRBV28	TRBJ1-1	.	.	TGTGCCAGCAGTTATGGAGGTCAGGAGGACACCAGTTACCGGTTT	CASSYGGQEDTSYRF
TRBV6-5	TRBJ1-2	.	TRBD1	TGTGCCAGCAGTTACCACGACAGGGCGGGCTACACCTTC	CASSYHDRAGYTF
TRBV5-1	TRBJ2-2	many	TRBD1	TGCGCCAGCAGCCAGGACAGGGGGCGCGCCGGGGAGCTGTTTTTT	CASSQDRGRAGELFF
TRBV4-1	TRBJ2-1	.	TRBD2	TGCGCCGCTAGCGGGGGTGGCTCCTACAATGAGCAGTTCTTC	CAASGGGSYNEQFF
TRBV4-2	TRBJ2-1	few	TRBD2	TGTGCCAGCAGCCCCTCAGCGGGGGGGCCAAGCGAGCAGTTCTTC	CASSPSAGGPSEQFF